This T cell receptor (beta chain) was sequenced in a study of T cell repertoires in cytomegalovirus infection. Study-wide points: Dominant in the ex vivo response were TCR beta clonotypes restricted by HLA-C and specific for CMV.

The length of the CDR3 is 15 residues. Germline V gene lookup returns CDR1 SSHAT and CDR2 FNYEAQ (reference sequence). This clonotype has just a few counts. Its antigen is not identified. One junction end disagrees with the germline gene, perhaps due to a read error. TCRdb itself ran the reads through MiXCR, one entry per CDR3 protein. The data show 150,000 to 200,000 distinct CDR3 sequences, roughly 20% seen once. The starting material was CD8+ T cells from cultured PBMCs, obtained from culture after CMV antigen stimulation. The V call is TRBV7-7, the J call TRBJ2-2, with TRBD1 matching over 7 bases. This receptor was taken from a human donor in good health (CMV status not recorded). Some clones in this sample may be carry-over from other donors' samples. The CDR3 DNA sequence: TGTGCTAGCAGCGGCGACAGGGACCCCACCGGGGAGCTGTTTTTT. Its protein product is CASSGDRDPTGELFF. Variable domain in full (rest from reference TRBV7-7 and TRBJ2-2): GAGVSQSPRYKVTKRGQDVTLRCDPISSHATLYWYQQALGQGPEFLTYFNYEAQPDKSGLPSDRFSAERPEGSISTLTIQRTEQRDSAMYRCASSGDRDPTGELFFGEGSRLTVL.